This TCR beta chain was recorded in a study of T cells in Graves' hyperthyroidism and ophthalmopathy. Regarding the study as a whole: Model output signaled ophthalmopathy a median around 5.9 months ahead of onset. Ophthalmopathy was separated from stable hyperthyroidism by a 13 V-J model. Blood shared most expanded thyroid clonotypes above 0.001.

At least ten counts were recorded for this clonotype. The target antigen is unknown. Regions amplified from RNA transcripts were the TCR beta CDR3 regions. An initial round of RT-PCR targeting the TCR CDR3 relied on the HTBI primer set. MiXCR, run by TCRdb on the multiplex PCR reads, gives a single entry per CDR3 protein. The table lists about 270,000 distinct CDR3 sequences, roughly 22% of them singletons, with around two thirds in the top ten. V shed 4 bases and J shed 5 bases, with 21 bases lying between them. CDR3 size: 16 residues. Germline V gene sequence: CDR1 SGHDT, CDR2 YYEEEE. Disease duration was under 3 months in the ophthalmopathy patients, who also had a Clinical Activity Score of at least 3 and a NOSPECS grade of at least 4.

The chain couples TRBV5-6 to TRBJ1-1; the D is unclear. This receptor was obtained from a man aged 30 to 39 with Graves' ophthalmopathy. Material for sequencing was blood. The CDR3 DNA reads as TGTGCCAGCAGCCCAGGCGGCGGCCAGACGTGGACTGAAGCTTTCTTT. Its protein is CASSPGGGQTWTEAFF.